Listed below are T cell receptor beta chains from one sample, sequenced in a study of blood T cell repertoires in COVID-19. Assay: immunoSEQ multiplex PCR; the TCRdb copy retains only in-frame clones and omits some. This sample has 100,000 to 130,000 clones, with about four fifths found just once. The sample consisted of peripheral blood. Receptor source: a woman in her 70s with acute or convalescent COVID-19. Each CDR3 is given with its conserved first and last residue. D genes are given only for firm matches. A row's size may be missing; if present it is once, few, many or a size class.

V	D	size	J	DNA	CDR3
TRBV5-4	NA	NA	TRBJ2-3	TGTGCCAGCAGCTTTCGAGTAGGCGGGCCATTCACAGATACGCAGTATTTT	CASSFRVGGPFTDTQYF
TRBV12-3/TRBV12-4	TRBD2	NA	TRBJ2-5	TGTGCCAGCAGTCGAGCGGGATTCGAGACCCAGTACTTC	CASSRAGFETQYF
TRBV7-6	TRBD1	NA	TRBJ2-6	TGTGCCAGCAGCTTAGAGGGGACAGGGGCATATGGTGGGGCCAACGTCCTGACTTTC	CASSLEGTGAYGGANVLTF
TRBV19	TRBD2	NA	TRBJ2-7	TGTGCCAGTAGTATGAGCGGGAAGGGAATCTACGAGCAGTACTTC	CASSMSGKGIYEQYF
TRBV5-4	NA	NA	TRBJ1-6	TGTGCCAGCAGCTATATGACACCGGCTAATTCACCCCTCCACTTT	CASSYMTPANSPLHF
TRBV20-1	NA	NA	TRBJ1-6	TGCAGTGCTACTGACAGTGCGGCGGGAAATTCACCCCTCCACTTT	CSATDSAAGNSPLHF
TRBV10-1	NA	NA	TRBJ2-7	TGCGCCAGCAGTGAGAGATGGAGGACGATGAATTTCGAGCAGTACTTC	CASSERWRTMNFEQYF
TRBV7-2	TRBD2	NA	TRBJ2-2	TGTGCCAGCAGCTCCCGAAGAGCGGGGACCGGGGAGCTGTTTTTT	CASSSRRAGTGELFF
TRBV28	NA	NA	TRBJ1-1	TGTGCCAGCAGCTCCGGTCCGATGAACACTGAAGCTTTCTTT	CASSSGPMNTEAFF
TRBV9	TRBD2	few	TRBJ2-1	TGTGCCAGCAGCGTAGAGTTAGCGGGTAGGCGCAATGAGCAGTTCTTC	CASSVELAGRRNEQFF
TRBV4-2	TRBD1	NA	TRBJ1-2	TGTGCCAGCAGCCAGGAGAGACAGGGGTACGGCTACACCTTC	CASSQERQGYGYTF
TRBV28	NA	NA	TRBJ1-4	TGTGCCAGCAGTTTTTTGGGGGGGACTAATGAAAAACTGTTTTTT	CASSFLGGTNEKLFF
TRBV4-2	NA	NA	TRBJ1-2	TGTGCCAGCAGCCAAGGAGACTATGGCTACACCTTC	CASSQGDYGYTF
TRBV24-1	TRBD1	NA	TRBJ2-3	TGTGCCACCAGTGAAACCCCTGGACAGGGATGGGAAGATACGCAGTATTTT	CATSETPGQGWEDTQYF
TRBV28	NA	NA	TRBJ2-7	TGTGCCAGCATGGTCGGCTACGAGCAGTACTTC	CASMVGYEQYF
TRBV29-1	NA	NA	TRBJ2-5	TGCAGCGCCGGACACGACGGGGGTGGAGAGACCCAGTACTTC	CSAGHDGGGETQYF
TRBV30	NA	NA	TRBJ1-4	TGTGCCCTGTTGGGCCCTGGGGAGGAAAAACTGTTTTTT	CALLGPGEEKLFF
TRBV7-9	NA	NA	TRBJ1-1	TGTGCCAGCAGCCCATGGTCAGGGGTGGCTGAAGCTTTCTTT	CASSPWSGVAEAFF
TRBV3-1/TRBV3-2	NA	NA	TRBJ2-7	TGTGCCAGCAGCCAAGGTCTCTTAGCCTACGAGCAGTACTTC	CASSQGLLAYEQYF
TRBV15	TRBD1	NA	TRBJ1-3	TGTGCCACCAGCAGGGGACAGGGGGACGGAAACACCATATATTTT	CATSRGQGDGNTIYF
TRBV30	TRBD2	NA	TRBJ2-5	TGTGCCTGGAGTAGAAGCGGGAGGGCCCGGGAGACCCAGTACTTC	CAWSRSGRARETQYF
TRBV5-4	NA	few	TRBJ1-2	TGTGCCAGCAGCTTGGGTCAAATCTATGGCTACACCTTC	CASSLGQIYGYTF
TRBV20-1	TRBD1	NA	TRBJ2-7	TGCAGTGCTAGTACGGACAGGCACGAGCAGTACTTC	CSASTDRHEQYF
TRBV19	TRBD1	NA	TRBJ2-7	TGTGCCAGTAGTATAGATGGACAGGGGCACTACGAGCAGTACTTC	CASSIDGQGHYEQYF
TRBV9	NA	NA	TRBJ1-2	TGTGCCAGCAGCCTCCTAGTGTCTTTGTCCAGTGGCTACACCTTC	CASSLLVSLSSGYTF
TRBV29-1	TRBD1	NA	TRBJ2-1	TGCAGCGTTGTCGGGACAGGGTTATACAATGAGCAGTTCTTC	CSVVGTGLYNEQFF
TRBV28	NA	NA	TRBJ1-2	TGTGCCAGCAGTTTCCCCAGGGCTCCGCCGCTTGGCTACACCTTC	CASSFPRAPPLGYTF
TRBV5-3	NA	NA	TRBJ2-7	TGTGCCAGAAGCTCCCGAACACAGACAGGAACCTACGAGCAGTACTTC	CARSSRTQTGTYEQYF
TRBV19	NA	few	TRBJ2-7	TGTGCCAGCACCGGGTCCCGGCGAGGCGAGCAGTACTTC	CASTGSRRGEQYF
TRBV2	NA	NA	TRBJ1-1	TGTGCCAGCCAAACAGGTATGAACACTGAAGCTTTCTTT	CASQTGMNTEAFF
TRBV10-3	NA	few	TRBJ1-4	TGTGCCATCAGTGGAGACAGCCTTGGGGAAAAACTGTTTTTT	CAISGDSLGEKLFF
TRBV5-5	TRBD1	NA	TRBJ2-2	TGTGCCAGCAGCTTGGGCCCAGGGGGCATCGGGGAGCTGTTTTTT	CASSLGPGGIGELFF
TRBV10-3	TRBD1	NA	TRBJ1-5	TGTGCCATCAGTGGGACAGGGGGATCCCAGCCCCAGCATTTT	CAISGTGGSQPQHF
TRBV11-2	NA	NA	TRBJ2-3	TGTGCCAGCAGCTGGCGGGGCTACACAGATACGCAGTATTTT	CASSWRGYTDTQYF
TRBV7-3	TRBD2	NA	TRBJ2-2	TGTGCCAGCAGCTTGCTAGCGGGGGGAAGCACCGGGGAGCTGTTTTTT	CASSLLAGGSTGELFF
TRBV7-9	TRBD1	NA	TRBJ1-4	TGTGCCAGCAGCTTAAACAGGGGGGATGAAAAACTGTTTTTT	CASSLNRGDEKLFF
TRBV5-1	NA	NA	TRBJ1-5	TGCGCCAGCAGCTTACAGGGTGAGGCGGAGCCCCAGCATTTT	CASSLQGEAEPQHF
TRBV28	NA	few	TRBJ2-6	TGTGCCAGCAGTGTACAGGTCTCTGGGGCCAACGTCCTGACTTTC	CASSVQVSGANVLTF
TRBV9	NA	NA	TRBJ1-1	TGTGCCAGCAGCGTAGCGGGGCCAGGGGCAGCTGAAGCTTTCTTT	CASSVAGPGAAEAFF
TRBV9	TRBD1	NA	TRBJ1-5	TGTGCCAGCAGCTCGGGACAGGTAGTCAATCAGCCCCAGCATTTT	CASSSGQVVNQPQHF